This section outlines one TCR beta chain sequence together with its context. This sample was included in a study of T cell changes during pregnancy in multiple sclerosis. CDR1 and CDR2 (germline): MNHNY, SVGAGI (reference sequence). The germline V and J ends were trimmed by 0 bases and 2 bases, with 11 bases remaining between them. This CDR3 comprises 15 residues. The protocol was immunoSEQ multiplex PCR, while the TCRdb copy is restricted to in-frame clones and leaves out a portion. The sample shows 30,000 to 35,000 clones, about nine tenths of them seen only once. This chain joins TRBV6-6 and TRBJ2-7, with TRBD1 as a possible D gene (6 bases). The source is a female donor with multiple sclerosis, enrolled in a pregnancy study. The source material was CD8+ T cells from peripheral blood mononuclear cells, sampled in the first trimester of pregnancy. Here the CDR3 reads CASSYSGQLPYEQYF. The CDR3 DNA sequence: TGTGCCAGCAGTTACTCAGGACAGCTGCCCTACGAGCAGTACTTC.